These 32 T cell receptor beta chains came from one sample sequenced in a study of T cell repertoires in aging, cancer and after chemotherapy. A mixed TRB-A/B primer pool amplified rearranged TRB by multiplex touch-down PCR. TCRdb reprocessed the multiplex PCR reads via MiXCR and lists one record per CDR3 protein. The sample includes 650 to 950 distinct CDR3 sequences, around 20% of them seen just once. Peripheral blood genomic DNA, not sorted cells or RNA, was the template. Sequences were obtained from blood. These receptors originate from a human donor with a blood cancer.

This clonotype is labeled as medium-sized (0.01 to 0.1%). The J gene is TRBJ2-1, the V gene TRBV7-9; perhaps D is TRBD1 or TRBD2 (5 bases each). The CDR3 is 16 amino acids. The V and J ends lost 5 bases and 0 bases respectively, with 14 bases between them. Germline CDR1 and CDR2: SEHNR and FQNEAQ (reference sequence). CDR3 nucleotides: TGTGCCAGCAGCGACTACAGGTACAGCTCCTACAATGAGCAGTTCTTC. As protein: CASSDYRYSSYNEQFF. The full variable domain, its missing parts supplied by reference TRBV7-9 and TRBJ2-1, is DTGVSQNPRHKITKRGQNVTFRCDPISEHNRLYWYRQTLGQGPEFLTYFQNEAQLEKSRLLSDRFSAERPKGSFSTLEIQRTEQGDSAMYLCASSDYRYSSYNEQFFGPGTRLTVL.

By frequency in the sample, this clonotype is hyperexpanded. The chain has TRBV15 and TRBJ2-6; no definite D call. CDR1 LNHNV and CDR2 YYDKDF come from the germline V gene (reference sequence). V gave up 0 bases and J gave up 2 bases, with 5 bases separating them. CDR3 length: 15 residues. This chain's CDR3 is CATSREDTGANVLTF. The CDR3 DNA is TGTGCCACCAGCAGAGAAGACACTGGGGCCAACGTCCTGACTTTC.

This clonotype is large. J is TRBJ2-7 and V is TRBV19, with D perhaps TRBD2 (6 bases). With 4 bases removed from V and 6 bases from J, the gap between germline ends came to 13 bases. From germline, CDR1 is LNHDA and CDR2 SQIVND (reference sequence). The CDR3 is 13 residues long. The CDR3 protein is CASSSGLGGEQYF. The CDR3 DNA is TGTGCCAGTAGTAGCGGGCTGGGGGGCGAGCAGTACTTC. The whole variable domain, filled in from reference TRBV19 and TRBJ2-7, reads DGGITQSPKYLFRKEGQNVTLSCEQNLNHDAMYWYRQDPGQGLRLIYYSQIVNDFQKGDIAEGYSVSREKKESFPLTVTSAQKNPTAFYLCASSSGLGGEQYFGPGTRLTVT.

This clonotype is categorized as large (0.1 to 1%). The chain's CDR3 is CASSEGGGATDTQYF. DNA for the CDR3: TGTGCCAGCAGTGAAGGGGGGGGGGCCACAGATACGCAGTATTTT. V gene TRBV6-4 combines with J gene TRBJ2-3; D is perhaps TRBD2 (7 bases). The germline V and J ends were trimmed by 3 bases and 2 bases, with 12 bases remaining between them. Germline CDR1 reads MRHNA; CDR2 reads SNTAGT. The CDR3 has 15 residues.

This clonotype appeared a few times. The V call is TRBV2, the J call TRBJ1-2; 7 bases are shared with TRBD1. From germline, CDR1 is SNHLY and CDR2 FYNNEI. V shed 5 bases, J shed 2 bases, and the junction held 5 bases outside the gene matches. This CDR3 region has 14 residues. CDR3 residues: CASSSPTGNYGYTF. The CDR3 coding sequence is TGTGCCAGCAGTTCCCCGACAGGGAACTATGGCTACACCTTC.

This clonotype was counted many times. CDR3 bases: TGTGCTAGTGGTGCCACAGGGGGCGGGCGGACTTTCTTT. This gives the protein CASGATGGGRTFF. V and J are TRBV12-3 or TRBV12-4 and TRBJ1-1, with 9 bases that match TRBD1. There are 13 residues in the CDR3.

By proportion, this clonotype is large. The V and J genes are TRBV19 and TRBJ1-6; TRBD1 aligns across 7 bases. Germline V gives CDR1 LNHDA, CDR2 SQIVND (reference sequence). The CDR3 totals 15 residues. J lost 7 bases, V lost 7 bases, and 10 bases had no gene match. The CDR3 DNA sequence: TGTGCCAGTAACGCAGGGGGGATGGCGAATTCACCCCTCCACTTT. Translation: CASNAGGMANSPLHF. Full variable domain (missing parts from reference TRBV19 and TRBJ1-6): DGGITQSPKYLFRKEGQNVTLSCEQNLNHDAMYWYRQDPGQGLRLIYYSQIVNDFQKGDIAEGYSVSREKKESFPLTVTSAQKNPTAFYLCASNAGGMANSPLHFGNGTRLTVT.

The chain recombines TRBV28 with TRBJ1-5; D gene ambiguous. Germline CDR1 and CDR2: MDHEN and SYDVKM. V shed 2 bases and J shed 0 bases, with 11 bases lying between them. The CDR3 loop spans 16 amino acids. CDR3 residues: CASSLGQRYSNQPQHF. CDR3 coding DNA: TGTGCCAGCAGTTTAGGCCAGAGGTATAGCAATCAGCCCCAGCATTTT.

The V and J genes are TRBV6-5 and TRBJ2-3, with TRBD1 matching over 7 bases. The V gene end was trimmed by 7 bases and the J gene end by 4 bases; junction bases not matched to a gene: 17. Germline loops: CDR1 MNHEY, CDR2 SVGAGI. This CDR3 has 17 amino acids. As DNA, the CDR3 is TGTGCCAGCAATCATGAGACGGCGAACAGGGGCGCAGATACGCAGTATTTT. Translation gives CASNHETANRGADTQYF.

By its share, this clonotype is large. The CDR3 loop reads CASTLGQGGSPLHF. The DNA of the CDR3 is TGTGCCAGCACCCTTGGACAGGGGGGATCACCCCTCCACTTT. The chain uses TRBV6-5 and TRBJ1-6; the match to TRBD1 covers 10 bases. V lost 7 bases to trimming and J lost 10 bases; unmatched junction nucleotides: 7. The length of the CDR3 is 14 residues. Germline-derived CDR1 and CDR2 are MNHEY and SVGAGI.

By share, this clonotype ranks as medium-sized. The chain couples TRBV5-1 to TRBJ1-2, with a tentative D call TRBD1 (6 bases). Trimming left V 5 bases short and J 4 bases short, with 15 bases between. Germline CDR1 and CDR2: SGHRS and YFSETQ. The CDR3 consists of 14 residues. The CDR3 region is CASSLLADSYGYTF. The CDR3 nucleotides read TGCGCCAGCAGTCTCCTAGCGGACAGCTATGGCTACACCTTC. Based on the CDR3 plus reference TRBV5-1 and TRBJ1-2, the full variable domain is KAGVTQTPRYLIKTRGQQVTLSCSPISGHRSVSWYQQTPGQGLQFLFEYFSETQRNKGNFPGRFSGRQFSNSRSEMNVSTLELGDSALYLCASSLLADSYGYTFGSGTRLTVV.

The CDR3 DNA reads as TGTGCCAGCAGCCGACAACTAGCGGGGGGGAAGCAGTACTTC. It translates to CASSRQLAGGKQYF. This chain joins TRBV6-5 and TRBJ2-7, with TRBD2 identical over 13 bases. J was trimmed by 8 bases and V by 6 bases; bases with no gene match: 7. This CDR3 spans 14 amino acids. Germline CDR1 MNHEY, CDR2 SVGAGI.

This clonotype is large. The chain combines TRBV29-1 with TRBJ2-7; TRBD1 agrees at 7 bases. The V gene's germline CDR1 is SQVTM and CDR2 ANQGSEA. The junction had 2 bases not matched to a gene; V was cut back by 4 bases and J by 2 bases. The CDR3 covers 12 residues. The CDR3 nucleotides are TGCAGCGTTGGAGACAGGGCCTACGAGCAGTACTTC. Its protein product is CSVGDRAYEQYF.

In DNA, the CDR3 is TGTGCCAGCAGTGAGTCCGGGACAGGGGGCACCACTGAAGCTTTCTTT. It encodes CASSESGTGGTTEAFF. The genes are TRBV6-4 and TRBJ1-1, with TRBD1 matching over 12 bases. J lost 4 bases, V lost 3 bases, and 6 bases had no gene match. The CDR3 has 16 residues. Germline V lookup: CDR1 MRHNA, CDR2 SNTAGT.

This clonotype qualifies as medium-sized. CDR3 nucleotide sequence: TGCGCCAGCAGTGAGTACCCATCCGGGAATGAGCAGTTCTTC. This gives the protein CASSEYPSGNEQFF. The J gene is TRBJ2-1, the V gene TRBV10-2; no firm D call. The CDR3 runs to 14 residues. Per germline, CDR1 WSHSY and CDR2 SAAADI. The V end was cut by 1 base, the J end by 7 bases, with 11 bases between.

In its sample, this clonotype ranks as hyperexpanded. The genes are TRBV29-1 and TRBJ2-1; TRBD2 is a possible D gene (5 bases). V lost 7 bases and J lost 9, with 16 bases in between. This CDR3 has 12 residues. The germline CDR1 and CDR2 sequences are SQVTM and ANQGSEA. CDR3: CSASLGVSEQFF. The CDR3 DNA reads TGCAGCGCAAGTTTGGGAGTTAGTGAGCAGTTCTTC.

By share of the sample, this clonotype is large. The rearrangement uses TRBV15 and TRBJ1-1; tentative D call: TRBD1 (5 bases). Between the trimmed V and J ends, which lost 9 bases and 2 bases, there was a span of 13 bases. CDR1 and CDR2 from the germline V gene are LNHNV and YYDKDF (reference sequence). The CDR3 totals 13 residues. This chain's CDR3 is CATRTGTNTEAFF. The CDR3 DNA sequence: TGTGCCACGCGAACCGGGACTAACACTGAAGCTTTCTTT.

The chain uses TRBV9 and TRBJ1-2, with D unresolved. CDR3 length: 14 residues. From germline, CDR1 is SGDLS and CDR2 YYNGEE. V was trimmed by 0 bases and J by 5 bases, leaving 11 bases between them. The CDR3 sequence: CASSVGAETYGYTF. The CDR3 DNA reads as TGTGCCAGCAGCGTAGGGGCCGAGACATATGGCTACACCTTC.

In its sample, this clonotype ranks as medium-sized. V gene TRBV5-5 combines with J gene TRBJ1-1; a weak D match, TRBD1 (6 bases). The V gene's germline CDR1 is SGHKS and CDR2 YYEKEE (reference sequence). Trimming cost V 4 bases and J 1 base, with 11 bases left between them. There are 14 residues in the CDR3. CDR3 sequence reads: CASSPGQANTEAFF. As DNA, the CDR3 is TGTGCCAGCAGCCCGGGACAAGCGAACACTGAAGCTTTCTTT.

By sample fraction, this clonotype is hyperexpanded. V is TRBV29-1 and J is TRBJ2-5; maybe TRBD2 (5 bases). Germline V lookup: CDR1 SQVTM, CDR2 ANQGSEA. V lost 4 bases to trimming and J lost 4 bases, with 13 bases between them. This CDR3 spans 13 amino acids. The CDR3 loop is CSVGPWTGETQYF. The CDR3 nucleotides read TGCAGCGTTGGCCCCTGGACTGGAGAGACCCAGTACTTC.

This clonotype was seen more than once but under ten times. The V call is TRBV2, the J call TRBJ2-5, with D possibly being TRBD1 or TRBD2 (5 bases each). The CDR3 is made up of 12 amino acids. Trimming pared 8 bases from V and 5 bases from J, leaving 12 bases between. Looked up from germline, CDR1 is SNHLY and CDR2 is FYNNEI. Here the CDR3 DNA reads TGTGCCAGCGACGGGGCCCTGGAGACCCAGTACTTC. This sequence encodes CASDGALETQYF.

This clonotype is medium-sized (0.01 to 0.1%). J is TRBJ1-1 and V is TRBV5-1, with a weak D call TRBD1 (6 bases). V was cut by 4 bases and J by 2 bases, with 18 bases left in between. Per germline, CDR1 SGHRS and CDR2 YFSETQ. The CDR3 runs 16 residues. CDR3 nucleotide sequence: TGCGCCAGCAGCCCGGGACACACCAGCCTAAACACTGAAGCTTTCTTT. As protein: CASSPGHTSLNTEAFF.

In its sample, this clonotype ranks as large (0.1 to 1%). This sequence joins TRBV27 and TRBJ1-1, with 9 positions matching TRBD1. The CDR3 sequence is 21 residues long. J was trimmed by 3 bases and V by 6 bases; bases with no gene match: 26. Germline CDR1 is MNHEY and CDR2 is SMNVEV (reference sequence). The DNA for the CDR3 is TGTGCCAGCAGGGCGAGAGGTATGGGCCGGGACAGGGTGTTCGTGGACACTGAAGCTTTCTTT. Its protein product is CASRARGMGRDRVFVDTEAFF.

CDR3 region: CASSQGAGERNTEAFF. CDR3 nucleotides: TGCGCCAGCAGCCAAGGGGCAGGGGAGAGGAACACTGAAGCTTTCTTT. The chain links TRBV4-1 to TRBJ1-1; tentatively, D is TRBD1 (6 bases). This CDR3 region has 16 residues. The V end was cut by 1 base, the J end by 1 base, with 13 bases between. Per germline, CDR1 MGHRA and CDR2 YSYEKL.

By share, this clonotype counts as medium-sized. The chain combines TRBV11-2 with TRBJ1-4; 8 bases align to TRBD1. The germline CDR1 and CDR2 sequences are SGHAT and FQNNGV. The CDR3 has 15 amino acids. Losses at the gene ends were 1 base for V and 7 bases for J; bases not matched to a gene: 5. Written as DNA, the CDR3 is TGTGCCAGCAGCTTAGCAGGGGGCCGTGTTGAAAAACTGTTTTTT. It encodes CASSLAGGRVEKLFF.

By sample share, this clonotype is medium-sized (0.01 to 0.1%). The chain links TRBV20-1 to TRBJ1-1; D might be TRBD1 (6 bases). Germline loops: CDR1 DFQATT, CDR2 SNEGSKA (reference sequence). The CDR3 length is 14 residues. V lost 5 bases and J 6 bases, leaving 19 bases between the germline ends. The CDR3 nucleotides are TGCAGTGCTTTTAAACGGACAGCTAGGTCTGAAGCTTTCTTT. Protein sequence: CSAFKRTARSEAFF.

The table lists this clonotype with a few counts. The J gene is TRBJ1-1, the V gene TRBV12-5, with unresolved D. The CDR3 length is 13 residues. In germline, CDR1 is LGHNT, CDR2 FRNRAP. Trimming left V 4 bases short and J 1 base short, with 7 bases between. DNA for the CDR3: TGTGCTAGTGGTTGGGAAGGGAACACTGAAGCTTTCTTT. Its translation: CASGWEGNTEAFF.

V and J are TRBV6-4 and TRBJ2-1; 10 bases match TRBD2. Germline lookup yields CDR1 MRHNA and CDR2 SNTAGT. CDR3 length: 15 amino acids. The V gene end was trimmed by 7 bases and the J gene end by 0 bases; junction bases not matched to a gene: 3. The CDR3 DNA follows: TGTGCCAGCAAAAGACTAGCGGGCTCCTACAATGAGCAGTTCTTC. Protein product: CASKRLAGSYNEQFF.

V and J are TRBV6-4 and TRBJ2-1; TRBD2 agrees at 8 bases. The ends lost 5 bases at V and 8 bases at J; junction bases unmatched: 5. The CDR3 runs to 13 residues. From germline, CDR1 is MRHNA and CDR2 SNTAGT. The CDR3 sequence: CASSRTSSHEQFF. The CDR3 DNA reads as TGTGCCAGCAGTCGGACTAGCTCCCATGAGCAGTTCTTC.

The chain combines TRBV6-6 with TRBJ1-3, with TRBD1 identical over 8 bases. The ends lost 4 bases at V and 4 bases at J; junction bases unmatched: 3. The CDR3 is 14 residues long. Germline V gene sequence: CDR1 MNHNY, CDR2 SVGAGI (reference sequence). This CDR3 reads CASSSRTGGNTIYF. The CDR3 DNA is TGTGCCAGCAGTTCCAGGACAGGGGGAAACACCATATATTTT.

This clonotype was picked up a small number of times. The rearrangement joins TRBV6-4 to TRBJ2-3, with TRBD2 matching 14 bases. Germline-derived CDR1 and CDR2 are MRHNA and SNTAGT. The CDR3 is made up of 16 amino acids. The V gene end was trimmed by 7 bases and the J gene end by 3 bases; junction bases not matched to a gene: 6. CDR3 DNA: TGTGCCAGCAAAAGACTAGCGGGAGGGCCGACAGATACGCAGTATTTT. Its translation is CASKRLAGGPTDTQYF.

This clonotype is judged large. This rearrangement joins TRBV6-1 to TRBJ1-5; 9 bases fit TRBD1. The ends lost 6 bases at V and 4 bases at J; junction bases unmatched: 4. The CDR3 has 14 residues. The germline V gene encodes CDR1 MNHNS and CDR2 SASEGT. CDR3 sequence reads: CASSGTGINQPQHF. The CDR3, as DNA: TGTGCCAGCAGCGGGACAGGGATTAATCAGCCCCAGCATTTT.